The 31 T cell receptor beta chains below were found in one sample sequenced in a study of Ad26.COV2.S vaccination and SARS-CoV-2 variants. The assay was immunoSEQ multiplex PCR, and TCRdb's table has in-frame clones only and misses some. Among hundreds of thousands of clones listed, 88% were seen once. Treatment here: 15 to 20 received Ad26.COV2.S at low or high dose, single or two shots; roughly 5 received placebo; per-sample allocation not given. Specimens were obtained on day 63 following the first vaccine or placebo injection. The sample was peripheral blood, taken in a trial of Ad26.COV2.S vaccine versus placebo. These receptors all come from a person between 18 and 65 years old who received the Ad26.COV2.S COVID-19 vaccine or a placebo.

The chain combines TRBV19 with TRBJ1-5, with 10 bases that match TRBD1. Germline CDR1 and CDR2: LNHDA and SQIVND (reference sequence). V shed 9 bases, J shed 0 bases, and the junction held 8 bases outside the gene matches. The CDR3 is 16 amino acids. CDR3 sequence: CASIGDRGNSNQPQHF. Here the CDR3 DNA reads TGTGCCAGCATAGGGGACAGGGGTAATAGCAATCAGCCCCAGCATTTT.

The chain carries TRBV11-2 and TRBJ1-4; maybe TRBD1 (6 bases). This CDR3 comprises 17 residues. Germline V lookup: CDR1 SGHAT, CDR2 FQNNGV. Trimming stripped 5 bases from V and 0 bases from J, with 16 bases between. This chain's CDR3 is CASSPRAGGSTNEKLFF. The DNA of the CDR3 is TGTGCCAGCAGCCCCCGCGCGGGGGGCTCAACTAATGAAAAACTGTTTTTT.

V and J are TRBV7-9 and TRBJ2-2; 7 positions match TRBD1. The CDR3 loop spans 15 amino acids. With 5 bases clipped from V and 2 bases from J, the junction kept 5 bases outside the gene matches. From germline, CDR1 is SEHNR and CDR2 FQNEAQ (reference sequence). In nucleotides, the CDR3 is TGTGCCAGCAGCCCCGGGACAGTCAACACCGGGGAGCTGTTTTTT. Encoded protein: CASSPGTVNTGELFF.

The chain recombines TRBV27 with TRBJ1-4; 7 bases agree with TRBD1. Trimming at V came to 5 bases and at J to 7 bases, leaving 7 bases not matched to a gene. The germline V gene encodes CDR1 MNHEY and CDR2 SMNVEV (reference sequence). The CDR3 is made up of 14 amino acids. The CDR3, as DNA: TGTGCCAGCAGTCCATCCCGACAGGGTGAAAAACTGTTTTTT. Amino acids: CASSPSRQGEKLFF. The complete variable domain, with remaining parts taken from reference TRBV27 and TRBJ1-4, reads EAQVTQNPRYLITVTGKKLTVTCSQNMNHEYMSWYRQDPGLGLRQIYYSMNVEVTDKGDVPEGYKVSRKEKRNFPLILESPSPNQTSLYFCASSPSRQGEKLFFGSGTQLSVL.

V usage is TRBV5-8 and J usage is TRBJ1-4; D is undetermined. Germline lookup yields CDR1 SGHTS and CDR2 YDEGEE. V was cut by 0 bases and J by 8 bases, with 17 bases left in between. This CDR3 comprises 16 residues. CDR3 coding DNA: TGTGCCAGCAGCTTGGCGGTTTTCCGAAACGGGGAAAAACTGTTTTTT. It is translated as CASSLAVFRNGEKLFF.

The gene calls are TRBV7-8 and TRBJ1-2; TRBD1 is a possible D gene (6 bases). In germline, CDR1 is SGHVS, CDR2 FQNEAQ. The CDR3 loop spans 16 amino acids. Between the trimmed V and J ends, which lost 4 bases and 4 bases, there was a span of 19 bases. CDR3 bases: TGTGCCAGCAGCTCTACAGTGCGGGGGGCCAGCTATGGCTACACCTTC. Its protein is CASSSTVRGASYGYTF.

This chain connects TRBV9 to TRBJ2-7; unclear D gene. The germline V gene has CDR1 SGDLS and CDR2 YYNGEE. The V gene lost 3 bases and the J gene lost 1 base, with 11 bases spanning the gap. This CDR3 contains 14 residues. CDR3 coding DNA: TGTGCCAGCAGCGCGACTCAACAGTCCTACGAGCAGTACTTC. This gives the protein CASSATQQSYEQYF.

The V and J genes are TRBV28 and TRBJ2-2; D is tentatively TRBD1 or TRBD2 (5 bases each). The germline V gene has CDR1 MDHEN and CDR2 SYDVKM. The length of the CDR3 is 15 residues. V gave up 3 bases and J gave up 4 bases, with 12 bases separating them. The CDR3 sequence: CASSFRGTATGELFF. CDR3 DNA: TGTGCCAGCAGTTTTCGGGGCACGGCCACCGGGGAGCTGTTTTTT.

The chain recombines TRBV5-4 with TRBJ2-7; possibly TRBD1 or TRBD2 for D (5 bases each). The germline V gene encodes CDR1 SGHNT and CDR2 YYREEE (reference sequence). Trimming cost V 6 bases and J 3 bases, with 13 bases left between them. The CDR3 is 13 amino acids. CDR3 protein: CASTVVGVYEQYF. CDR3 coding DNA: TGTGCCAGCACCGTGGTGGGGGTCTACGAGCAGTACTTC.

This clone was seen just once. The chain has TRBV7-8 and TRBJ1-5; D gene uncertain. The germline CDR1 and CDR2 sequences are SGHVS and FQNEAQ. The CDR3 consists of 13 residues. Trimming took 5 bases from V and 9 from J, leaving 14 bases between them. The CDR3 sequence: CASSQALVRPQHF. CDR3 nucleotides: TGTGCCAGCAGCCAGGCCCTAGTCCGGCCCCAGCATTTT.

Only one count was recorded for this clone. The chain recombines TRBV9 with TRBJ2-7, with D perhaps TRBD2 (7 bases). V was pared by 0 bases and J by 3 bases, with 13 bases between. Germline V gene data show CDR1 as SGDLS and CDR2 as YYNGEE. The CDR3 is 15 residues long. CDR3 protein: CASSVGRGGVYEQYF. The DNA for the CDR3 is TGTGCCAGCAGCGTAGGCAGGGGAGGGGTCTACGAGCAGTACTTC.

V usage is TRBV11-3 and J usage is TRBJ2-5, with a possible D match to TRBD1 (5 bases). The ends were cut back, 5 bases at V and 2 bases at J, with 12 bases in the middle. The CDR3 totals 14 residues. Germline values: CDR1 SGHNT, CDR2 YENEEA. The CDR3, as DNA: TGTGCCAGCAGCCCTTCTCCAGGGCAAGAGACCCAGTACTTC. It translates to CASSPSPGQETQYF.

The rearrangement joins TRBV11-2 to TRBJ1-4; D perhaps matches TRBD1 (5 bases). Trimming took 0 bases from V and 6 from J, leaving 20 bases between them. In germline, CDR1 is SGHAT, CDR2 FQNNGV. The CDR3 is 18 amino acids. The CDR3 DNA reads TGTGCCAGCAGCTTAGATAACTCCGGGGCAGGGCGGGATGAAAAACTGTTTTTT. It encodes CASSLDNSGAGRDEKLFF. Drawing the rest from reference TRBV11-2 and TRBJ1-4, the complete variable domain is EAGVAQSPRYKIIEKRQSVAFWCNPISGHATLYWYQQILGQGPKLLIQFQNNGVVDDSQLPKDRFSAERLKGVDSTLKIQPAKLEDSAVYLCASSLDNSGAGRDEKLFFGSGTQLSVL.

This chain links TRBV12-3 or TRBV12-4 with TRBJ2-5; the match to TRBD2 covers 7 bases. J lost 13 bases, V lost 4 bases, and 9 bases had no gene match. This CDR3 region has 12 residues. CDR3 amino acids: CASSSSPQRGYF. The DNA of the CDR3 is TGTGCCAGCAGTTCCTCCCCCCAGCGGGGGTACTTC.

The V call is TRBV7-8, the J call TRBJ1-3; 7 nucleotides align to TRBD1. After removal of 1 base from V and 0 bases from J, the junction contained 9 bases not matched to a gene. The CDR3 is 18 residues long. Germline assignment: CDR1 SGHVS and CDR2 FQNEAQ. The CDR3: CASSLGTLQGSSGNTIYF. CDR3 sequence (DNA): TGTGCCAGCAGCTTAGGGACCTTACAGGGGTCCTCTGGAAACACCATATATTTT.

This chain links TRBV27 with TRBJ2-7; D remains ambiguous. The CDR3 runs 13 residues. The germline CDR1 and CDR2 sequences are MNHEY and SMNVEV (reference sequence). Trimming removed 4 bases from V and 3 bases from J, with 10 bases in between. CDR3 DNA: TGTGCCAGCAGTTGGTCCTCCGGCTACGAGCAGTACTTC. It is translated as CASSWSSGYEQYF.

The V and J genes are TRBV7-9 and TRBJ2-5; 10 bases are a match to TRBD2. Germline V gene lookup returns CDR1 SEHNR and CDR2 FQNEAQ (reference sequence). The CDR3 contains 15 residues. With 5 bases clipped from V and 5 bases from J, the junction kept 8 bases outside the gene matches. The CDR3 loop is CASSPGLAPLETQYF. The CDR3 DNA follows: TGTGCCAGCAGCCCGGGACTAGCGCCTCTGGAGACCCAGTACTTC. Full variable domain (outside the CDR3, taken from reference TRBV7-9 and TRBJ2-5): DTGVSQNPRHKITKRGQNVTFRCDPISEHNRLYWYRQTLGQGPEFLTYFQNEAQLEKSRLLSDRFSAERPKGSFSTLEIQRTEQGDSAMYLCASSPGLAPLETQYFGPGTRLLVL.

The genes are TRBV28 and TRBJ1-5; 7 nucleotides agree with TRBD1. J was trimmed by 6 bases and V by 5 bases; bases with no gene match: 13. This CDR3 has 16 amino acids. CDR1 MDHEN and CDR2 SYDVKM come from the germline V gene. The CDR3 sequence: CASSIQGLGLGQPQHF. CDR3 nucleotide sequence: TGTGCCAGCAGTATACAGGGGTTGGGCCTTGGTCAGCCCCAGCATTTT.

The V and J genes are TRBV12-3 or TRBV12-4 and TRBJ2-5; D not certain. The CDR3 is 13 amino acids. V was shortened by 2 bases and J by 6 bases, with 10 bases between the two germline ends. CDR3 sequence (DNA): TGTGCCAGCAGTTTAATCCCGTCGCAGACCCAGTACTTC. This translates into CASSLIPSQTQYF.

This clone appeared a single time. The rearrangement uses TRBV6-2 or TRBV6-3 and TRBJ2-7; a weak D match, TRBD2 (6 bases). Trimming shortened V by 6 bases and J by 3 bases, and 9 bases separated the two germline ends. This CDR3 is built from 12 residues. The V gene's germline CDR1 is MNHEY and CDR2 SVGEGT. The CDR3 loop reads CASSRTIYEQYF. Written as DNA, the CDR3 is TGTGCCAGCAGCCGGACTATCTACGAGCAGTACTTC.

This clone was recorded once. In DNA, the CDR3 is TGTGCCAGCTCACCGACAGGGGACTATGGCTACACCTTC. It codes for CASSPTGDYGYTF. This rearrangement joins TRBV18 to TRBJ1-2, with 8 bases aligning to TRBD1. Per the germline V gene, CDR1 is KGHSH and CDR2 is LQKENI. V lost 3 bases and J lost 3; bases outside the gene matches: 0. The CDR3 has 13 residues.

The chain uses TRBV3-1 (or the pseudogene TRBV3-2) and TRBJ2-1, with D maybe TRBD1 (5 bases). V lost 4 bases, J lost 8 bases, and 12 bases lay in between. Per germline, CDR1 LGHDT and CDR2 YNNKEL (reference sequence). The CDR3 consists of 13 residues. Written as DNA, the CDR3 is TGTGCCAGCAGCCGTGGGCAGGGCGATGAGCAGTTCTTC. This translates into CASSRGQGDEQFF.

The chain carries TRBV7-3 and TRBJ2-2, with 10 positions matching TRBD2. CDR1 is SGHTA and CDR2 is FQGTGA in the germline V gene. The CDR3 has 16 residues. The V segment lost 6 bases and the J segment 2 bases; nucleotides outside the gene matches: 6. CDR3 nucleotide sequence: TGTGCCAGCAGATTGGGGACTAGCGTAAACACCGGGGAGCTGTTTTTT. Translating it yields CASRLGTSVNTGELFF. The whole variable domain, filled in from reference TRBV7-3 and TRBJ2-2, reads GAGVSQTPSNKVTEKGKYVELRCDPISGHTALYWYRQSLGQGPEFLIYFQGTGAADDSGLPNDRFFAVRPEGSVSTLKIQRTERGDSAVYLCASRLGTSVNTGELFFGEGSRLTVL.

CDR3 nucleotides: TGTGCCAGCAGCGAGCCATTCGGGGGATCCCCTAACTATGGCTACACCTTC. Encoded protein: CASSEPFGGSPNYGYTF. The V and J genes are TRBV9 and TRBJ1-2; the D gene is possibly TRBD1 (5 bases). Germline assignment: CDR1 SGDLS and CDR2 YYNGEE. The ends were cut back, 3 bases at V and 0 bases at J, with 18 bases in the middle. The CDR3 totals 17 residues. Complete variable domain (other parts from reference TRBV9 and TRBJ1-2): DSGVTQTPKHLITATGQRVTLRCSPRSGDLSVYWYQQSLDQGLQFLIQYYNGEERAKGNILERFSAQQFPDLHSELNLSSLELGDSALYFCASSEPFGGSPNYGYTFGSGTRLTVV.

The V and J genes are TRBV4-1 and TRBJ1-4; the D is unclear. Germline V gene lookup returns CDR1 MGHRA and CDR2 YSYEKL. V was trimmed by 2 bases and J by 5 bases, leaving 9 bases between them. The CDR3 has 14 residues. The CDR3 loop is CASSQYGENEKLFF. The CDR3 nucleotides read TGCGCCAGCAGCCAATATGGTGAAAATGAAAAACTGTTTTTT.

This clone was detected a few times. The chain carries TRBV6-5 and TRBJ2-7; D is perhaps TRBD1 (5 bases). V lost 5 bases and J lost 7, with 15 bases in between. The V gene's germline CDR1 is MNHEY and CDR2 SVGAGI. This CDR3 has 13 amino acids. The CDR3 reads CASSRQHPGEQYF. CDR3 nucleotide sequence: TGTGCCAGCAGTCGACAGCACCCAGGGGAGCAGTACTTC.

The chain combines TRBV7-2 with TRBJ2-7; the D gene is possibly TRBD2 (5 bases). Trimming stripped 5 bases from V and 6 bases from J, with 14 bases between. This CDR3 contains 13 residues. Germline V lookup: CDR1 SGHTA, CDR2 FQGNSA. For the CDR3, the DNA is TGTGCCAGCAGCACGGATGCTCGGGGCGAGCAGTACTTC. Its protein is CASSTDARGEQYF.

The chain carries TRBV9 and TRBJ2-3, with D perhaps matching TRBD1 (5 bases). Trimming removed 0 bases from V and 4 bases from J, with 9 bases in between. The V gene's germline CDR1 is SGDLS and CDR2 YYNGEE. The CDR3 runs to 14 residues. CDR3 DNA sequence: TGTGCCAGCAGCGTAGTCGCAGGGCCAGATACGCAGTATTTT. It specifies CASSVVAGPDTQYF.

The rearrangement joins TRBV18 to TRBJ2-3; D remains unclear. The CDR3 runs to 15 residues. Germline V lookup: CDR1 KGHSH, CDR2 LQKENI. V was cut by 2 bases and J by 8 bases, with 17 bases left in between. Here the CDR3 reads CASSPDGSLTTTQYF. The DNA for the CDR3 is TGTGCCAGCTCACCAGATGGGTCCCTGACGACTACGCAGTATTTT.

This chain links TRBV5-1 with TRBJ2-5; D possibly matches TRBD1 or TRBD2 (6 bases each). V was pared by 2 bases and J by 0 bases, with 14 bases between. The CDR3 runs to 16 residues. From germline, CDR1 is SGHRS and CDR2 YFSETQ. This CDR3 is CASSLRGTLYQETQYF. The CDR3 DNA reads as TGCGCCAGCAGCTTACGCGGGACACTCTACCAAGAGACCCAGTACTTC.

V is TRBV4-1 and J is TRBJ2-1; 7 nucleotides match TRBD1. Per the germline V gene, CDR1 is MGHRA and CDR2 is YSYEKL. The CDR3 loop spans 14 amino acids. Trimming at V came to 4 bases and at J to 5 bases, leaving 5 bases not matched to a gene. CDR3 loop: CASSPGDRHNEQFF. CDR3 coding DNA: TGCGCCAGCAGCCCCGGGGACAGACACAATGAGCAGTTCTTC.